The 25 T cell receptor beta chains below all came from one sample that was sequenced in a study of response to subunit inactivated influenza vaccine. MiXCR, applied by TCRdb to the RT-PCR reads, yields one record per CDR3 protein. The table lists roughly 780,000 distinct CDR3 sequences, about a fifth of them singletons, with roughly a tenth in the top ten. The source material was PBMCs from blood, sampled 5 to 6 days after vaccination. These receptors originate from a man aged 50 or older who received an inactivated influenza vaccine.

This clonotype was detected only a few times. The CDR3 sequence: CASSLRKGNTIYF. CDR3 nucleotide sequence: TGTGCCAGCAGTTTAAGAAAGGGAAACACCATATATTTT. This chain uses TRBV27 with TRBJ1-3; D is undetermined. This CDR3 has 13 residues. From germline, CDR1 is MNHEY and CDR2 SMNVEV (reference sequence). Between the trimmed V and J ends, which lost 2 bases and 4 bases, there was a span of 6 bases.

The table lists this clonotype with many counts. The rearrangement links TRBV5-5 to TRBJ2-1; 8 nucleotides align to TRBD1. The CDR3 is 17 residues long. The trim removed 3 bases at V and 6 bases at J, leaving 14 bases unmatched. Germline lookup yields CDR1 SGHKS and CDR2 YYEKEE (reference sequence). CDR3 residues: CASSSIWTGKVLNEQFF. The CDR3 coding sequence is TGTGCCAGCAGCTCGATCTGGACAGGGAAGGTTCTCAATGAGCAGTTCTTC.

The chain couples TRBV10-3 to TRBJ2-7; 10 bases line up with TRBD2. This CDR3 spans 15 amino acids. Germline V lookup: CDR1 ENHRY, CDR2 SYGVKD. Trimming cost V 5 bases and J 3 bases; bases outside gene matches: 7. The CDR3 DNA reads TGTGCCATCAGTCCTAGCGGGAGCCCCGGCTACGAGCAGTACTTC. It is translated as CAISPSGSPGYEQYF.

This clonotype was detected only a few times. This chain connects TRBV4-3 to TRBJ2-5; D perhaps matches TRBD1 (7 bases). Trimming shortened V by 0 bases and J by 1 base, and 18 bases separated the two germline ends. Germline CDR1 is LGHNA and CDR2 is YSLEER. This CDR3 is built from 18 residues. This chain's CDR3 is CASSQDPEWRGPQETQYF. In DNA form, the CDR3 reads TGCGCCAGCAGCCAAGATCCCGAATGGAGGGGGCCCCAAGAGACCCAGTACTTC.

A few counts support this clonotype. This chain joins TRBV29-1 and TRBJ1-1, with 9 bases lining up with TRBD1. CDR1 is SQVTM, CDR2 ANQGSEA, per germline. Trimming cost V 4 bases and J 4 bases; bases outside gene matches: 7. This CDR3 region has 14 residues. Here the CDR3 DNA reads TGCAGCGTTGTGGGGCGACAGGGGGGCACTGAAGCTTTCTTT. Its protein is CSVVGRQGGTEAFF.

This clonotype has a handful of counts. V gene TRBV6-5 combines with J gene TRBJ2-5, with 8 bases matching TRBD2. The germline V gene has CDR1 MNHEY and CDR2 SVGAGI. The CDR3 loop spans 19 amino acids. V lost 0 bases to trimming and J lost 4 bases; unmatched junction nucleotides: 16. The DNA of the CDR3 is TGTGCCAGCAGTTACTCGATACAATTTCAGACCGGGAGGGCAGAGACCCAGTACTTC. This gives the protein CASSYSIQFQTGRAETQYF.

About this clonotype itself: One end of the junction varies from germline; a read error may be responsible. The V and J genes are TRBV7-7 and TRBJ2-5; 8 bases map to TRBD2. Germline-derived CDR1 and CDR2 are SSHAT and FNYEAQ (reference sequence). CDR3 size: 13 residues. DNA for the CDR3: TGTGCTAGCAGCTCGGTTAGCGGGGCGACCCAGTACTTC. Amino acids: CASSSVSGATQYF.

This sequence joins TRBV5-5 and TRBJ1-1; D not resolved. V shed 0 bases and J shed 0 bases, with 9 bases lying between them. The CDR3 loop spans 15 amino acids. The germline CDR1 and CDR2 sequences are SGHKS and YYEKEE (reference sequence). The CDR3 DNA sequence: TGTGCCAGCAGCTTGGGTATATACATGAACACTGAAGCTTTCTTT. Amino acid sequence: CASSLGIYMNTEAFF.

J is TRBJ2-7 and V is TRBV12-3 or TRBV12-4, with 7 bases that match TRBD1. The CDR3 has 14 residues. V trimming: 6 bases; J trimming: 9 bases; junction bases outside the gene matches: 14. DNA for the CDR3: TGTGCCAGCAGCCCTCAGGACAGGCCGAAGTTGCAGTACTTC. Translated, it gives CASSPQDRPKLQYF.

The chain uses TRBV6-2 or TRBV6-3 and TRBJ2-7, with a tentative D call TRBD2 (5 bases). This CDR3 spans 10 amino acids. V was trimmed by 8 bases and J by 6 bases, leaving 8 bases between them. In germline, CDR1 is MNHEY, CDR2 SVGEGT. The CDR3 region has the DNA TGTGCCAGCCGGGGTTTCGAGCAGTACTTC. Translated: CASRGFEQYF.

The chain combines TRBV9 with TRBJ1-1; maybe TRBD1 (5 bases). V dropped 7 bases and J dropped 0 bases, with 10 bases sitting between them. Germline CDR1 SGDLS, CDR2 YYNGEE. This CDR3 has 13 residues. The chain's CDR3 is CASGAGLNTEAFF. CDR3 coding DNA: TGTGCCAGCGGGGCGGGCTTGAACACTGAAGCTTTCTTT. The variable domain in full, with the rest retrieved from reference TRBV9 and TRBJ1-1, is DSGVTQTPKHLITATGQRVTLRCSPRSGDLSVYWYQQSLDQGLQFLIQYYNGEERAKGNILERFSAQQFPDLHSELNLSSLELGDSALYFCASGAGLNTEAFFGQGTRLTVV.

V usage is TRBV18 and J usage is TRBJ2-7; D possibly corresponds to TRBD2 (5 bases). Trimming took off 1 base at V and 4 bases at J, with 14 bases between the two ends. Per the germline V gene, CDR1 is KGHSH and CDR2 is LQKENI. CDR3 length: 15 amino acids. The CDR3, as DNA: TGTGCCAGCTCACCACGTGTCGGGGTCTCATACGAGCAGTACTTC. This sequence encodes CASSPRVGVSYEQYF. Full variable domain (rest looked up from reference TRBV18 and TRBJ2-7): NAGVMQNPRHLVRRRGQEARLRCSPMKGHSHVYWYRQLPEEGLKFMVYLQKENIIDESGMPKERFSAEFPKEGPSILRIQQVVRGDSAAYFCASSPRVGVSYEQYFGPGTRLTVT.

CDR3 nucleotides: TGTGCCAGCAGTTTACACCCGGGACACTCAAACTACGAGCAGTACTTC. Protein: CASSLHPGHSNYEQYF. The rearrangement links TRBV12-3 or TRBV12-4 to TRBJ2-7; D perhaps matches TRBD1 (6 bases). The CDR3 runs 16 residues. The V and J ends lost 2 bases and 3 bases respectively, with 17 bases between them.

DNA for the CDR3: TGTGCCAGCAAAGGACAGGGGGCCGGTAATTCACCCCTCCACTTT. It specifies CASKGQGAGNSPLHF. V and J are TRBV27 and TRBJ1-6, with 11 bases matching TRBD1. Looked up from germline, CDR1 is MNHEY and CDR2 is SMNVEV (reference sequence). V lost 7 bases to trimming and J lost 6 bases; unmatched junction nucleotides: 5. CDR3 length: 15 amino acids.

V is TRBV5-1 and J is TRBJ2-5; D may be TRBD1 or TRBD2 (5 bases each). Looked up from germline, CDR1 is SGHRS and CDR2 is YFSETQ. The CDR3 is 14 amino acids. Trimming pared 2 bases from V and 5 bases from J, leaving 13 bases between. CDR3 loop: CASSFNSGTETQYF. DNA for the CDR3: TGCGCCAGCAGCTTTAACTCAGGGACGGAGACCCAGTACTTC.

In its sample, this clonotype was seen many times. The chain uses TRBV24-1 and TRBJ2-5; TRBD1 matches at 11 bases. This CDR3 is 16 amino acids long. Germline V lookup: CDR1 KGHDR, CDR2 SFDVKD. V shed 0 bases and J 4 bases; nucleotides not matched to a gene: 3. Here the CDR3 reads CATSDLEGTGGETQYF. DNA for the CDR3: TGTGCCACCAGTGATTTGGAAGGGACAGGGGGAGAGACCCAGTACTTC.

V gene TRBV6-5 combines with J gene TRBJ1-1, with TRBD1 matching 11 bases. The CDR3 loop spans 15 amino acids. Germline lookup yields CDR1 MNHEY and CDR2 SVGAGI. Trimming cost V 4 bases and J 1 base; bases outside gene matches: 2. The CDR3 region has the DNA TGTGCCAGCAGTTGGACAGGGGGCGCGAACACTGAAGCTTTCTTT. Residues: CASSWTGGANTEAFF.

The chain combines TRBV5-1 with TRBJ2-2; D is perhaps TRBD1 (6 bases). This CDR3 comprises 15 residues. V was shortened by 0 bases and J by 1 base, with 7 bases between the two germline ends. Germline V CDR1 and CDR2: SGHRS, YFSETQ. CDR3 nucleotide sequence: TGCGCCAGCAGCTTGGAGGGACAGAACACCGGGGAGCTGTTTTTT. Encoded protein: CASSLEGQNTGELFF.

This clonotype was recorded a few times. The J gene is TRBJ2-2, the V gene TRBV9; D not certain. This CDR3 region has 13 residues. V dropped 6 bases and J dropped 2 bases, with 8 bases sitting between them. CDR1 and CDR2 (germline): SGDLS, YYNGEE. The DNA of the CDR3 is TGTGCCAGCACGGCCGGTAACACCGGGGAGCTGTTTTTT. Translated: CASTAGNTGELFF.

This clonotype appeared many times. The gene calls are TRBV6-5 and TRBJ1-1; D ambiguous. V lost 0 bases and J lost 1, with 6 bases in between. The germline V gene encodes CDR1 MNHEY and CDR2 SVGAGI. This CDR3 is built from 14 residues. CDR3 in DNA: TGTGCCAGCAGTTACTCCGGCGGGAACACTGAAGCTTTCTTT. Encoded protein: CASSYSGGNTEAFF.

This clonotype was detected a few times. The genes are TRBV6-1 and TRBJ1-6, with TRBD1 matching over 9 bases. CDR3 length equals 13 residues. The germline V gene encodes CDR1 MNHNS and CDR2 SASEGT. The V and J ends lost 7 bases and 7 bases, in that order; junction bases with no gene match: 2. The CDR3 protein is CASIGTGNSPLHF. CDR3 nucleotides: TGTGCCAGCATCGGGACAGGGAATTCACCCCTCCACTTT.

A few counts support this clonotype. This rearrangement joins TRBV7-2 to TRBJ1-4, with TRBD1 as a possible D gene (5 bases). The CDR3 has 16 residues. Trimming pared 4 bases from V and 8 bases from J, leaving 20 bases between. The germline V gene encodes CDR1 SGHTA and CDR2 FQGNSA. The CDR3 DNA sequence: TGTGCCAGCAGCTACCGCGGGACGGGTGGGGGGGAAAAACTGTTTTTT. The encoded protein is CASSYRGTGGGEKLFF.

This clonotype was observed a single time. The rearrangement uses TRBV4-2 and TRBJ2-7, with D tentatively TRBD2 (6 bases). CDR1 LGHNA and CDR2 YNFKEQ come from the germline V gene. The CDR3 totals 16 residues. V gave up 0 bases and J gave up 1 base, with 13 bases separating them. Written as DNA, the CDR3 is TGTGCCAGCAGCCAAGATTCGTGGGCGGGATCCTACGAGCAGTACTTC. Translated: CASSQDSWAGSYEQYF.

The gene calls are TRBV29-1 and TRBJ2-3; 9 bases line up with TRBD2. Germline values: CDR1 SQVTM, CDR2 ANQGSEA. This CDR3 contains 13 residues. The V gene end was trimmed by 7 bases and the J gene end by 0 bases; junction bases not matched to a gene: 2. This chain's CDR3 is CSGLAVSTDTQYF. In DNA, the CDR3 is TGCAGCGGACTAGCGGTTAGCACAGATACGCAGTATTTT.

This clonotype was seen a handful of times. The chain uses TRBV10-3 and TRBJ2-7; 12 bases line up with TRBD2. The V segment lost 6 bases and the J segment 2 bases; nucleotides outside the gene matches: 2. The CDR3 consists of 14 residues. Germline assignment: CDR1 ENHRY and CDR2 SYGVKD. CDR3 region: CAIRTSGGTYEQYF. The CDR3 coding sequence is TGTGCCATCAGAACTAGCGGGGGGACCTACGAGCAGTACTTC.